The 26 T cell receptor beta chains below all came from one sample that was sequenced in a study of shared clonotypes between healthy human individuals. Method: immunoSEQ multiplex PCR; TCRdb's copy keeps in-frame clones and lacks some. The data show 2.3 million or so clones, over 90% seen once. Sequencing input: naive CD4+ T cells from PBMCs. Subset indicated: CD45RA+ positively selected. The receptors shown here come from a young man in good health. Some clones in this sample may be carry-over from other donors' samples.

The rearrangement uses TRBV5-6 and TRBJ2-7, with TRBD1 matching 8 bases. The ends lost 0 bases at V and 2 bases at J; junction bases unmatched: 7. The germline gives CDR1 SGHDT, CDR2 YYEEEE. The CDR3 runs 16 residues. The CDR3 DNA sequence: TGTGCCAGCAGCTTGGGGCTGGACAGGGTTACCTACGAGCAGTACTTC. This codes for CASSLGLDRVTYEQYF.

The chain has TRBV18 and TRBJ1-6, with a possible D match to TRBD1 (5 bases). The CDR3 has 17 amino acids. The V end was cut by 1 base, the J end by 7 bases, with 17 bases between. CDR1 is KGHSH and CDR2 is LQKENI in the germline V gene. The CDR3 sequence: CASSPREQEQYNSPLHF. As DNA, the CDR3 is TGTGCCAGCTCACCACGGGAACAGGAGCAGTACAATTCACCCCTCCACTTT.

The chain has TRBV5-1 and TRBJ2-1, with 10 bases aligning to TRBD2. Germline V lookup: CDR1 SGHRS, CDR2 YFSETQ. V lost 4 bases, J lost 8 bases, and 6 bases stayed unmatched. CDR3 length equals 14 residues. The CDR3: CASSTGLAGDEQFF. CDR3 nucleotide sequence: TGCGCCAGCAGCACTGGGCTAGCGGGAGATGAGCAGTTCTTC.

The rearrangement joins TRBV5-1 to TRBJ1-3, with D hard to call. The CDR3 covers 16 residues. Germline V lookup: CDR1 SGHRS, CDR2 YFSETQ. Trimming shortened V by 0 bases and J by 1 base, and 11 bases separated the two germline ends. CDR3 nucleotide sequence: TGCGCCAGCAGCTTGGCCGGGTCGAATTCTGGAAACACCATATATTTT. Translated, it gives CASSLAGSNSGNTIYF.

The CDR3 sequence is CATKRGGQETQYF. The CDR3 coding sequence is TGTGCCACCAAAAGAGGGGGCCAAGAGACCCAGTACTTC. V and J are TRBV19 and TRBJ2-5; D possibly corresponds to TRBD1 (6 bases). The length of the CDR3 is 13 residues. V was clipped by 10 bases and J by 1 base, with 13 bases between them. The germline CDR1 and CDR2 sequences are LNHDA and SQIVND (reference sequence).

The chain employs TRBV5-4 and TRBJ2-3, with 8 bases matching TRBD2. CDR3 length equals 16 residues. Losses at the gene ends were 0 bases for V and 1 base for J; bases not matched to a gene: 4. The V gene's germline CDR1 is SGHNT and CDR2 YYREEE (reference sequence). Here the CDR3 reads CASSLGLATRTDTQYF. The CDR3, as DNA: TGTGCCAGCAGCTTGGGACTAGCGACCCGCACAGATACGCAGTATTTT. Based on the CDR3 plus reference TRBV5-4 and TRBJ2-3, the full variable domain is ETGVTQSPTHLIKTRGQQVTLRCSSQSGHNTVSWYQQALGQGPQFIFQYYREEENGRGNFPPRFSGLQFPNYSSELNVNALELDDSALYLCASSLGLATRTDTQYFGPGTRLTVL.

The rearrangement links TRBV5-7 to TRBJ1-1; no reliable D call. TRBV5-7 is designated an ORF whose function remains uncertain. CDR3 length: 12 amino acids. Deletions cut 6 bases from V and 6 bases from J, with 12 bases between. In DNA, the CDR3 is TGTGCCAGCAACTACGGGAGAGCTGAAGCTTTCTTT. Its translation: CASNYGRAEAFF.

In DNA, the CDR3 is TGTGCCAGCAGTGCGGGACAGGGGAACACTGAAGCTTTCTTT. Translating gives CASSAGQGNTEAFF. This chain joins TRBV6-1 and TRBJ1-1, with TRBD1 identical over 9 bases. The CDR3 has 14 residues. Germline assignment: CDR1 MNHNS and CDR2 SASEGT. With 4 bases clipped from V and 1 base from J, the junction kept 1 base outside the gene matches.

CDR3 DNA sequence: TGTGCCAGCAGCTTCGCGGACGGGGCTAGGCAGTTCTTC. Amino acids: CASSFADGARQFF. This rearrangement joins TRBV7-7 to TRBJ2-1; either TRBD1 or TRBD2 may fit D (5 bases each). This CDR3 has 13 amino acids. Germline CDR1 is SSHAT and CDR2 is FNYEAQ (reference sequence). V was clipped by 3 bases and J by 12 bases, with 15 bases between them.

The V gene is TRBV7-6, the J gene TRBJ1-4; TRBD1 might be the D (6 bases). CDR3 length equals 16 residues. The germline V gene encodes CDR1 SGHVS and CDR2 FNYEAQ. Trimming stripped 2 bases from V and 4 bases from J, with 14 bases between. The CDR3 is CASSLTRQGFNEKLFF. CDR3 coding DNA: TGTGCCAGCAGCTTAACCCGGCAGGGGTTTAATGAAAAACTGTTTTTT.

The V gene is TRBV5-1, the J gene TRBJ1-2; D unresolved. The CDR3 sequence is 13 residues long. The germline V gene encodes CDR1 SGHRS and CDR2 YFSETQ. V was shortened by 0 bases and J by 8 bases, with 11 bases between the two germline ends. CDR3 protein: CASSLALPTGYTF. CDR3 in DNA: TGCGCCAGCAGCTTGGCCTTACCCACCGGCTACACCTTC.

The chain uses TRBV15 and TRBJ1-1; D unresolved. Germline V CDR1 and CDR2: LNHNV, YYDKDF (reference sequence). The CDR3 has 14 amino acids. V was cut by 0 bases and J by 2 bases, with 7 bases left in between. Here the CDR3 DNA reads TGTGCCACCAGCAGAGAACAGCTCAACACTGAAGCTTTCTTT. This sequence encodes CATSREQLNTEAFF.

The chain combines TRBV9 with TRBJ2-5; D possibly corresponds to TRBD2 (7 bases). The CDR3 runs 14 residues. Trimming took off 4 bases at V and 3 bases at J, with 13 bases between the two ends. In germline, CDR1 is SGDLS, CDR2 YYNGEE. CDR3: CASSLTGTKETQYF. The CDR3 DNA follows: TGTGCCAGCAGCTTAACAGGGACTAAAGAGACCCAGTACTTC.

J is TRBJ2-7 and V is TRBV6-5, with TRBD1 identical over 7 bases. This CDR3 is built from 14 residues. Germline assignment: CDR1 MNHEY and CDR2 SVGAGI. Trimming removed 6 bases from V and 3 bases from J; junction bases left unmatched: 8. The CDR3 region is CASRRSGQIYEQYF. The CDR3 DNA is TGTGCCAGCAGGCGCTCGGGACAGATCTACGAGCAGTACTTC.

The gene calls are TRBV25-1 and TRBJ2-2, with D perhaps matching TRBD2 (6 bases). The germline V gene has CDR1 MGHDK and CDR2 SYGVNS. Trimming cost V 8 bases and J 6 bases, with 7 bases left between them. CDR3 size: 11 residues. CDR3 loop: CASLASGELFF. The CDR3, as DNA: TGTGCCAGCCTAGCGTCCGGGGAGCTGTTTTTT.

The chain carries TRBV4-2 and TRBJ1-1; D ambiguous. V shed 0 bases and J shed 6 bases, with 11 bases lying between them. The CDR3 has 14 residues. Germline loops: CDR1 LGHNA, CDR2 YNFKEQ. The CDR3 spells CASSQEKDGSEAFF. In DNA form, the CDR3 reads TGTGCCAGCAGCCAAGAGAAAGACGGATCTGAAGCTTTCTTT.

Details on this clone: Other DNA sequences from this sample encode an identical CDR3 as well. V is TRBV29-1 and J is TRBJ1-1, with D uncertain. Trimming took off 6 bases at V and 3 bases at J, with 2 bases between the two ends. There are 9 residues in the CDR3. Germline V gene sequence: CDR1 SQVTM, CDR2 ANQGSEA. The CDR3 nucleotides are TGCAGCGTGGACACTGAAGCTTTCTTT. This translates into CSVDTEAFF.

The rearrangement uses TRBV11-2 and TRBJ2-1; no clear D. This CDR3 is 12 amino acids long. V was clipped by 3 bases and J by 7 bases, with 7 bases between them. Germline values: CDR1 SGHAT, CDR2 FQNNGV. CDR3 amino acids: CASSFILNEQFF. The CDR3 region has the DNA TGTGCCAGCAGCTTTATTTTGAATGAGCAGTTCTTC.

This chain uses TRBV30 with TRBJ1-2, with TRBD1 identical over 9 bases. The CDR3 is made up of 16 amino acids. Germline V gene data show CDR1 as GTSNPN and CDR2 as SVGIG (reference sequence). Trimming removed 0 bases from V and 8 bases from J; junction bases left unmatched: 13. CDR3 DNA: TGTGCCTGGAGTGTCCCTTTTGCGCCGGGACAGGGAGGCTACACCTTC. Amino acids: CAWSVPFAPGQGGYTF.

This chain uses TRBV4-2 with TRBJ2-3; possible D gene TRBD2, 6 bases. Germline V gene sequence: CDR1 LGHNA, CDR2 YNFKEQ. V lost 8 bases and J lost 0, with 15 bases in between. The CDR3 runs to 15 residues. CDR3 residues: CASAHRDSSTDTQYF. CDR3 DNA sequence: TGTGCCAGCGCCCACCGGGACTCAAGCACAGATACGCAGTATTTT.

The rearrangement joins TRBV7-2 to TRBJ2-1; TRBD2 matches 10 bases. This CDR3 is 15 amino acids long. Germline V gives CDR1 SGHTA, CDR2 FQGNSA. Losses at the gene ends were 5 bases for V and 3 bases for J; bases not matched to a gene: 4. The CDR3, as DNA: TGTGCCAGCAGCACACTAGCGGGGTTCTACAATGAGCAGTTCTTC. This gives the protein CASSTLAGFYNEQFF.

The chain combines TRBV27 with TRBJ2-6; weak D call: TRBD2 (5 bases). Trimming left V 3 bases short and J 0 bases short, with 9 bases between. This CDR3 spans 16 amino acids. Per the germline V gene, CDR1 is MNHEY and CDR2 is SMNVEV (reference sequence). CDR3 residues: CASSFARGSGANVLTF. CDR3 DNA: TGTGCCAGCAGTTTTGCCCGGGGCTCTGGGGCCAACGTCCTGACTTTC.

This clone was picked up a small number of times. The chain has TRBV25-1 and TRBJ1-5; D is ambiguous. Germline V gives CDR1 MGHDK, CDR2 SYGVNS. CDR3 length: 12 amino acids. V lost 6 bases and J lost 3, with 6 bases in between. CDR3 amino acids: CASRDHNQPQHF. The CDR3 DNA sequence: TGTGCCAGCAGGGATCACAATCAGCCCCAGCATTTT.

In nucleotides, the CDR3 is TGTGCCAGCAGCTTAGCGTCTCGGCGGTCCACAGATACGCAGTATTTT. Its protein product is CASSLASRRSTDTQYF. V gene TRBV7-9 combines with J gene TRBJ2-3; D is unresolved. V lost 0 bases and J lost 2, with 12 bases in between. The germline gives CDR1 SEHNR, CDR2 FQNEAQ (reference sequence). The CDR3 has 16 residues.

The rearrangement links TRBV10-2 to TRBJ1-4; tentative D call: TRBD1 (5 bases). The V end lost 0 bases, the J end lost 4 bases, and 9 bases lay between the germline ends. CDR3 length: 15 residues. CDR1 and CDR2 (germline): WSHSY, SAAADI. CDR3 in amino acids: CASSESGQGNEKLFF. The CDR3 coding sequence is TGCGCCAGCAGTGAGTCGGGGCAGGGTAATGAAAAACTGTTTTTT.

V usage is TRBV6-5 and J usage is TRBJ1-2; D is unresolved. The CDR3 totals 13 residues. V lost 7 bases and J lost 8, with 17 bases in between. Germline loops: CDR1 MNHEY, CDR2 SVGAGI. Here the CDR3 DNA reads TGTGCCAGCACTACCGGGCGGTGGCAAGGCTACACCTTC. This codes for CASTTGRWQGYTF.